This T cell receptor beta chain comes out of a study of blood T cell repertoires in COVID-19. Across the study: The United States, Italy and Spain provided the acute and convalescent COVID-19 samples.

Germline values: CDR1 SGHKS, CDR2 YYEKEE (reference sequence). This CDR3 is built from 14 residues. V lost 2 bases and J lost 9, with 18 bases in between. Only in-frame clones appear in the TCRdb table, and some are missing; sequencing was by immunoSEQ multiplex PCR. The data show just under 55,000 clones, around 86% seen once. The chain couples TRBV5-5 to TRBJ2-7, with D possibly being TRBD2 (7 bases). The sequence was collected from a woman aged 60-75 years with acute or convalescent COVID-19. The material sequenced was peripheral blood. CDR3 residues: CASSFSGGLVAQYF. The CDR3 DNA is TGTGCCAGCAGCTTTTCGGGGGGCCTTGTGGCGCAGTACTTC. The whole variable domain, filled in from reference TRBV5-5 and TRBJ2-7, reads DAGVTQSPTHLIKTRGQQVTLRCSPISGHKSVSWYQQVLGQGPQFIFQYYEKEERGRGNFPDRFSARQFPNYSSELNVNALLLGDSALYLCASSFSGGLVAQYFGPGTRLTVT.